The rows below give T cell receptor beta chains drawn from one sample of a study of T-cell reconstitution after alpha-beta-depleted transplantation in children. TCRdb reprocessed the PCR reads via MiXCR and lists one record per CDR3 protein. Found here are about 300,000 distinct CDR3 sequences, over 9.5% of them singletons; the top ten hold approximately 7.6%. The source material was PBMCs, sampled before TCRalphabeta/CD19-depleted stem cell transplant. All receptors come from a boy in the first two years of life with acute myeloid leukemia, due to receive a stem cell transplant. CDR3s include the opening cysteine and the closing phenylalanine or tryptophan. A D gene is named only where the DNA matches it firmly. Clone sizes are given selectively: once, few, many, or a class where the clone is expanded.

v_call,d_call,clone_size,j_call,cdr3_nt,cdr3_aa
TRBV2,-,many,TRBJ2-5,TGTGCCAGCAGTGAAGCGAGGCAGGGGGGGGAGACCCAGTACTTC,CASSEARQGGETQYF
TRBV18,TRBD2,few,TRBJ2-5,TGTGCCAGCTCACCCCTCCCGGGACTAGCGGGGGTAGAGACCCAGTACTTC,CASSPLPGLAGVETQYF
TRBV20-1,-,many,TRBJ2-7,TGCAGTGTTCACTTCCCTTCTAACGAGCAGTACTTC,CSVHFPSNEQYF
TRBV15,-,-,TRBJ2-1,TGTGCCACCAGCCTCGGGGGATTAACTGAGCAGTTCTTC,CATSLGGLTEQFF
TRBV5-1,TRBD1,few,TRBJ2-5,TGCGCCAGCAGCTTGGCACACCCGGGACAGGGAAGTCCCCAGTACTTC,CASSLAHPGQGSPQYF
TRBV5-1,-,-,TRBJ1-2,TGCGCCAGCAGATATAGCCTGAATCTGGACAAAGCTAACTATGGCTACACCTTC,CASRYSLNLDKANYGYTF
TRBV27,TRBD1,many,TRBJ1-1,TGTGCCAGCAGTTTATTAGGGGGCGCGGGAACTGAAGCTTTCTTT,CASSLLGGAGTEAFF
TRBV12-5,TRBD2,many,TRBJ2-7,TGTGCTAGTGGTTTGTACGGACTAGCGGGCCCCTACGAGCAGTACTTC,CASGLYGLAGPYEQYF
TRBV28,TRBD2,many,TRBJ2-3,TGTGCCAGCAGTTTCCCACGACTAGCGGGGGGGCCTATTGATACGCAGTATTTT,CASSFPRLAGGPIDTQYF
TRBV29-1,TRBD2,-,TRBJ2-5,TGCAGCGTTGCGGGAGGGCCAGAGACCCAGTACTTC,CSVAGGPETQYF
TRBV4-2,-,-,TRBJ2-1,TGTGCCAGCAGCCAAGAAAGGGGGACTTTCTCCTACAATGAGCAGTTCTTC,CASSQERGTFSYNEQFF
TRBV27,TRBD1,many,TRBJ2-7,TGTGCCAGCCGACAGGGTACTTCCTACGAGCAGTACTTC,CASRQGTSYEQYF
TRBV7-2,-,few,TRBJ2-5,TGTGCCAGCAGCCAGAGGGGGTTCGGCTTCAAGTACTTC,CASSQRGFGFKYF
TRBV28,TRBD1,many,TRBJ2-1,TGTGCCAGCAGCCGCGTTGGGACAGGAGTCAAGGATGAGCAGTTCTTC,CASSRVGTGVKDEQFF
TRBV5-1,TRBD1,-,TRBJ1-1,TGCGTCAGCAGCTTGTCCATCCGGGACAGGGAAGCTTTCTTT,CVSSLSIRDREAFF
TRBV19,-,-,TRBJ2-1,TGTGCCAGTAGTCCCTCCACTTCCAATGAGCAGTTCTTC,CASSPSTSNEQFF
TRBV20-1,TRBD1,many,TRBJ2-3,TGCAGTGCCTACCCCAGGACAGGGATCACAGATACGCAGTATTTT,CSAYPRTGITDTQYF
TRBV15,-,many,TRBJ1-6,TGTGCCACCAGCGGAGGATACAGGGATTCACCCCTCCACTTT,CATSGGYRDSPLHF
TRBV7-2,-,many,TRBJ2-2,TGTGCCAGCAGCTTTGTCAGGGGGGACACCGGGGAGCTGTTTTTT,CASSFVRGDTGELFF
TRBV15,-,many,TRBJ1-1,TGTGCCACCTCGTTGAACACTGAAGCTTTCTTT,CATSLNTEAFF
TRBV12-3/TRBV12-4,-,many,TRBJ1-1,TGTGCCAGCAGTTTGACGTCTGAAGCTTTCTTT,CASSLTSEAFF
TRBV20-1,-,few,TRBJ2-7,TGCAGTGCTGTACGCAGGAGCGATTGGGAGCAGTACTTC,CSAVRRSDWEQYF
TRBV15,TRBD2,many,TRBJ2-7,TGTGCCACCAGCTCCCCGGGACTAGCGGGGGGGCCGGGCGAGCAGTACTTC,CATSSPGLAGGPGEQYF
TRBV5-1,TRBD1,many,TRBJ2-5,TGCGCCAGCAGCTTGACAGGGGAGAGGAAAGAGACCCAGTACTTC,CASSLTGERKETQYF
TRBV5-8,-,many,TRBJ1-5,TGTGCCAGCAGCCCTCTACTGGAAAATCAGCCCCAGCATTTT,CASSPLLENQPQHF
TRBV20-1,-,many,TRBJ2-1,TGCAGTGCTAGACTCCCCTCCCGGATTCAGCAGTTCTTC,CSARLPSRIQQFF
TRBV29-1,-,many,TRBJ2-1,TGCAGCGTTGACGGGCAGGCCAATGAGCAGTTCTTC,CSVDGQANEQFF
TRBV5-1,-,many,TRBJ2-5,TGCGCCAGCAGCTTGGAGGGACAAGAGACCCAGTACTTC,CASSLEGQETQYF
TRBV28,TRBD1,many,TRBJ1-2,TGTGCCAGCAGTTCGCTGGTAGGTGTCAGGGGGCATGGCTACACCTTC,CASSSLVGVRGHGYTF
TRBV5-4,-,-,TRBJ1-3,TGTGCCAGCAGCTTGGGTTTAGGGCGAGCCGGCGGAAACACCATATATTTT,CASSLGLGRAGGNTIYF
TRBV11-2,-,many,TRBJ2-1,TGTGCCAGCAGCTTTATAAAACATAGCTCCTACAATGAGCAGTTCTTC,CASSFIKHSSYNEQFF
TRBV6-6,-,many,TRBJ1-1,TGTGCCAGCAGCCAAGGGGCCATTTGGAAAGCTTTCTTT,CASSQGAIWKAFF
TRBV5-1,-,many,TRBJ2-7,TGCGCCAGCAGAGGGATAGAGGGAGACTACGAGCAGTACTTC,CASRGIEGDYEQYF
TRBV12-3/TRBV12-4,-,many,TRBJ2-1,TGTGCCAGCAGTTTTTTCCATGAGCAGTTCTTC,CASSFFHEQFF
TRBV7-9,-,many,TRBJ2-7,TGTGCCAGCAGCTCCACAACTCTAGGTCACGAGCAGTACTTC,CASSSTTLGHEQYF
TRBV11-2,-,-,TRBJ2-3,TGTGCCAGCAGCTTAGAGGCTACTAAAGGCACAGATACGCAGTATTTT,CASSLEATKGTDTQYF
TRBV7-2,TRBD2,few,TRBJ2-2,TGTGCCAGCAGCTCCCGACTAGCGGGGGGGCGGACCGGGGAGCTGTTTTTT,CASSSRLAGGRTGELFF
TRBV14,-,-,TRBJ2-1,TGTGCCGGCAGCCAGGCACGGGGCTCCTACAATGAGCAGTTCTTC,CAGSQARGSYNEQFF
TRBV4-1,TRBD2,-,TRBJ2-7,TGCGCCAGCAGCCAAGGAGTCCTAGCGGGGCGTTCCTACGAGCAGTACTTC,CASSQGVLAGRSYEQYF
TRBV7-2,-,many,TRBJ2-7,TGTGCCAGCAGCTTAGTCGGCCCTTCGGGGGAGCAGTACTTC,CASSLVGPSGEQYF
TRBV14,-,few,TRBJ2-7,TGTGCCAGCAGCCAAGCATACAGGGTCTACGAGCAGTACTTC,CASSQAYRVYEQYF
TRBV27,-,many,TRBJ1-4,TGTGCCAGCAGTCCTTATGACCTTGCCGCTAATGAAAAACTGTTTTTT,CASSPYDLAANEKLFF
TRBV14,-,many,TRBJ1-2,TGTGCCAGCAGCGCGGCCCGGCTAGGCTACACCTTC,CASSAARLGYTF
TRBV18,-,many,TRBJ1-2,TGTGCCAGCTCACCCGCGACAGGCTATGGCTACACCTTC,CASSPATGYGYTF
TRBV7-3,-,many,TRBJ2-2,TGTGCCAGCAGCCCAACAGGGATGTACTGGGAGCTGTTTTTT,CASSPTGMYWELFF
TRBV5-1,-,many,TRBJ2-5,TGCGCCAGCCAGAGAGGGTGGCAAGAGACCCAGTACTTC,CASQRGWQETQYF
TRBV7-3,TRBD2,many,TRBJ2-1,TGTGCCAGCAGCTACTTAGCGGGACCTAGCTCCTACAATGAGCAGTTCTTC,CASSYLAGPSSYNEQFF
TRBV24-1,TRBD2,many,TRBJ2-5,TGTGCCACCAGTGAGGGCGGACTAGCGGCCCAACAAGAGACCCAGTACTTC,CATSEGGLAAQQETQYF
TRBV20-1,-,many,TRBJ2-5,TGCAGTGCTAGATCCTGGCGGGGTGGGGAAGAGACCCAGTACTTC,CSARSWRGGEETQYF
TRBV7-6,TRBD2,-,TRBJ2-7,TGTGCCAGCAGCTTAGCGTGGGCTAGCGGCTCCTACGAGCAGTACTTC,CASSLAWASGSYEQYF
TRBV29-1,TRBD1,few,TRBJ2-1,TGCAGCGTGAACGGGGACAGGAGCCATGATGAGCAGTTCTTC,CSVNGDRSHDEQFF
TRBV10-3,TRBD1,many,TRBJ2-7,TGTGCCATCAGGCCGGGACAGGGCGTACCCGAGCAGTACTTC,CAIRPGQGVPEQYF
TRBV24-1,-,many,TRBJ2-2,TGTGCCACCAGTGATTTGGACAATCTCACCGGGGAGCTGTTTTTT,CATSDLDNLTGELFF
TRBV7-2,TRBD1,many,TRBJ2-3,TGTGCCAGCAGCTTAGCAGGACAGGGAGATACGCAGTATTTT,CASSLAGQGDTQYF
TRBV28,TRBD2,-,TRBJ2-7,TGTGCCAGCAGATGGACTAGCGGCTCCTACGAGCAGTACTTC,CASRWTSGSYEQYF
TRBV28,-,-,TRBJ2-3,TGTGCCAGCAGTTTGTGGCTAGCCATAGACACAGATACGCAGTATTTT,CASSLWLAIDTDTQYF
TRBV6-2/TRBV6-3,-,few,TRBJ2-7,TGTGCCAGCAGTCCACAGGCGGAGCAGTACTTC,CASSPQAEQYF